This section outlines one T cell receptor (beta chain) sequence together with its context. Germline lookup yields CDR1 LNHNV and CDR2 YYDKDF (reference sequence). The CDR3 is 17 amino acids. Between the trimmed V and J ends, which lost 0 bases and 2 bases, there was a span of 16 bases. Clones were read by immunoSEQ multiplex PCR, and TCRdb kept only the in-frame ones, dropping some. The repertoire holds more than 2,000,000 clones, with more than 80% as singletons. Memory CD4+ cells were the fraction left after CD45RA+ naive selection. This sample stems from a study of shared clonotypes between healthy human individuals.

This rearrangement joins TRBV15 to TRBJ1-1, with a weak D call TRBD1 (6 bases). Input material: naive CD4+ T cells sorted from blood. Subset given: CD45RA+ positively selected. This sequence originates from a man between 18 and 29 years old in good health. The CDR3 DNA sequence: TGTGCCACCAGCAGAGACGGTTGGGGGCGAGACAACACTGAAGCTTTCTTT. Its protein is CATSRDGWGRDNTEAFF.